The T cell receptor (beta chain) described here comes from a study of molecular identifiers for immune sequencing clone quantification. Study findings and constraints: For highly expanded clones, sizes could be underestimated when identical TCR molecules share a barcode. Clones carrying above 20 RNA copies accounted for over 99% of effector molecules, under 1% in naive cells.

Previously described methods and listed TCR primers were employed for the bulk TCR libraries. TCRdb re-called the PCR reads with MiXCR, one entry per CDR3 protein. The sample has about 510,000 distinct CDR3 sequences; about 20% are singletons. Sorting captured naive CD8 T cells as CD8+CD4-CCR7+CD45RA+. About this clonotype itself: The antigen is not known.

V gave up 5 bases and J gave up 4 bases, with 21 bases separating them. The CDR3 extends over 18 amino acids. Germline V gene data show CDR1 as LNHNV and CDR2 as YYDKDF (reference sequence). This chain connects TRBV15 to TRBJ1-6; tentative D call: TRBD1 (5 bases). Material: naive CD8+ T cells from blood, with Jurkat cell RNA spiked in. Subset defined: FACS-sorted CD8+CD4-CCR7+CD45RA+ naive T cells. The clonotype was recovered from a human donor in good health. Some libraries in this study had Jurkat cell RNA spiked in. CDR3 coding DNA: TGTGCCACCAGCCCAAGTCTGGGGCGCGGTTTTTATAATTCACCCCTCCACTTT. It codes for CATSPSLGRGFYNSPLHF.